This T cell receptor (beta chain) was identified in a study of blood T cells in healthy people across ages. With 4 bases removed from V and 5 bases from J, the gap between germline ends came to 14 bases. This CDR3 spans 14 amino acids. The germline gives CDR1 SGHRS, CDR2 YFSETQ. A second PCR, run for roughly 7 to 11 cycles, used a sample-barcoded 5' primer plus a J-beta primer mix. TCRdb analysed the 5' RACE reads with MiXCR anew, one entry per CDR3 protein. Of some 900,000 distinct CDR3 sequences in the sample, roughly 48% were seen once. Sample: blood. V and J are TRBV5-1 and TRBJ2-3; tentatively, D is TRBD2 (5 bases). This TCR derives from a young man in good health. The CDR3 region has the DNA TGCGCCAGCAGCATGGGCGGGTCACGAGATACGCAGTATTTT. This codes for CASSMGGSRDTQYF.